The sequence of this TCR beta chain was determined in a study of early T cells in non-severe SARS-CoV-2 infection. In the study overall: The authors sequenced bulk RNA from unsorted whole blood, leaving chains unpaired.

This clonotype was found many times. Attached unique molecular identifiers marked individual cDNA molecules. Each CDR3 protein gets one entry after TCRdb re-called the 5' RACE reads with MiXCR. The data hold some 54,000 distinct CDR3 sequences, with approximately 11% observed a single time. Trimming left V 0 bases short and J 0 bases short, with 8 bases between. Germline lookup yields CDR1 SQVTM and CDR2 ANQGSEA. The CDR3 is 15 residues long. Sample: whole blood. The chain uses TRBV29-1 and TRBJ2-2; D is unclear. The receptor was derived from an adult who was a healthcare worker with PCR-confirmed SARS-CoV-2 infection or an uninfected control (not recorded which). The CDR3 coding sequence is TGCAGCGTTGAAGAAAGTCAGTCGAACACCGGGGAGCTGTTTTTT. This translates into CSVEESQSNTGELFF.